This T cell receptor (beta chain) is drawn from a study of metastatic and nonmetastatic thyroid tumors. Looking at the study overall: It was across blood and tumor or nodule tissue from malignant and benign thyroid patients that repertoires were compared. Findings and caveats of the study: Significantly greater TCR beta diversity was reportedly found in malignant thyroid tumors than in benign nodules (in blood and tumor).

V lost 6 bases and J lost 1, with 10 bases in between. CDR1 is MNHNS and CDR2 is SASEGT in the germline V gene. The length of the CDR3 is 13 residues. Only a few counts were recorded for this clone. Its cognate antigen is unknown. All patients reached thyroid surgery having received no treatment beforehand. Per the original methods: Clinicopathological groups differed in CDR3, with these differences serving to build a distant-metastasis classifier for papillary thyroid cancer. TCRdb re-called clones from the PCR reads using MiXCR. V and J calls and clone size were set by TCRdb, not the authors. The sample contains several thousand clones, roughly a quarter of which appear only once.

This chain joins TRBV6-1 and TRBJ2-7; D may be TRBD1 (5 bases). The clonotype originates from a female donor with papillary thyroid cancer or a benign thyroid nodule (not recorded which). Some clones in this sample may be carry-over from other donors' samples. What was sequenced was tumor tissue. CDR3 DNA: TGTGCCAGCAGGGAGACAGTTTCCTACGAGCAGTACTTC. Its translation is CASRETVSYEQYF.